This T cell receptor (beta chain) was observed in a study of cytomegalovirus exposure and HLA in healthy donors. The study's findings and limits: The authors listed approximately 150 TCR beta chains as cytomegalovirus-associated.

PCR amplification relied on 60 Vbeta primers (plus 13 Jbeta primers). Measured with immunoSEQ multiplex PCR; TCRdb has only the in-frame clones, and not every one. The data contain some 100,000 clones, roughly 71% of them singletons. This CDR3 is 15 amino acids long. Germline V gene sequence: CDR1 SGHTS, CDR2 YDEGEE. V gave up 0 bases and J gave up 8 bases; unmatched junction bases: 7. Note on this clone: The antigen is unknown.

V and J are TRBV5-8 and TRBJ2-3, with 9 bases lining up with TRBD2. The sequence derives from a woman aged 18-29 years in good health and CMV-seropositive. Sequenced: PBMCs. The CDR3 protein is CASSLVGTSSGTQYF. CDR3 bases: TGTGCCAGCAGCTTGGTTGGGACTAGCTCGGGTACGCAGTATTTT. The full variable domain, completed using reference TRBV5-8 and TRBJ2-3, is EAGVTQSPTHLIKTRGQQATLRCSPISGHTSVYWYQQALGLGLQFLLWYDEGEERNRGNFPPRFSGRQFPNYSSELNVNALELEDSALYLCASSLVGTSSGTQYFGPGTRLTVL.